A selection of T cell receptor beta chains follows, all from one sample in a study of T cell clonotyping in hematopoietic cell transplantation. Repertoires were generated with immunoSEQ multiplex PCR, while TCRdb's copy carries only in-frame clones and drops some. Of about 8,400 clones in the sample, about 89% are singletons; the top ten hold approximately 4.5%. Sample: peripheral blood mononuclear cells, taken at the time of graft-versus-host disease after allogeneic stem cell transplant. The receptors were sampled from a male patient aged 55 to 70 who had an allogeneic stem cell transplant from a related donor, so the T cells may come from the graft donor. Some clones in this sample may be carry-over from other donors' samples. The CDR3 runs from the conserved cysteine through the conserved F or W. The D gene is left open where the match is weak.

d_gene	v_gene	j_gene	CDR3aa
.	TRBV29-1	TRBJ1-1	CSVTRPGGRSEAFF
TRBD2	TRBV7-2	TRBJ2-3	CASSLEAGGPPDTQYF
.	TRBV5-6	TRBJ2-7	CASSPGSEEQYF
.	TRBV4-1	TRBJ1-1	CASRLKLRDAEAFF
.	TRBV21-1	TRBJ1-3	CASSNREGSGRFLGNTIYF
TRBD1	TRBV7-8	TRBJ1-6	CASSLALGTASSYNSPLHF
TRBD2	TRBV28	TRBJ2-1	CASSFLSGGINEQFF
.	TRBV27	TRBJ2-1	CASRIQRLSYNEQFF
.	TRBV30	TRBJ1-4	CAWSADSRREKLFF
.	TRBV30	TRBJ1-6	CAWSVRSSYNSPLHF
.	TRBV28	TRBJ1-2	CASSLGGAKGYTF
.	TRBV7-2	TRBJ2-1	CASTGGRNEQFF
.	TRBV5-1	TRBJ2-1	CASSLLGGLSYNEQFF
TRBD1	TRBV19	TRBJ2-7	CASSRQGYEQYF
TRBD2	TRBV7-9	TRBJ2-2	CASSLLIAGENTGELFF
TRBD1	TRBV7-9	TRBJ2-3	CASSPERGTGGTDTQYF
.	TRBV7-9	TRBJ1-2	CASRNGAQPYGYTF
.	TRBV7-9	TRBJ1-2	CASSFSWDQNGYTF
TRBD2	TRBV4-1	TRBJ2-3	CASSLVAGGLDTQYF
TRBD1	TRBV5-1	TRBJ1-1	CASSPGQGGTEAFF
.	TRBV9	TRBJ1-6	CASTFSSSYNSPLHF
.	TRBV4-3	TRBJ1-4	CASSQGSGGEEKLFF
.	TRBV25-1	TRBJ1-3	CASSELERPGNTIYF
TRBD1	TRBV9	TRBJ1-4	CASSPGTATNEKLFF
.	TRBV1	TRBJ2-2	CTSSQEPPKSFPGYAGELFF
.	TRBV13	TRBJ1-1	CASSPLDLGRTEAFF
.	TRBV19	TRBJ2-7	CATGGRGLEQYF
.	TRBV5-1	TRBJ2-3	CASSLDQGGTDTQYF
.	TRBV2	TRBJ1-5	CASQQGGQPQHF
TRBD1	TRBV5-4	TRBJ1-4	CASSLETGNEKLFF
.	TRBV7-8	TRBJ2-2	CASSLADSGELFF
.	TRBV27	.	CASSPQARRRGYEQYF
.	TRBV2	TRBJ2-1	CASIPDRSSYNEQFF
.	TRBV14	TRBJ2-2	CASSPRGPGTGELFF
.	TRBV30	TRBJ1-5	CAWSYSRGGSQPQHF
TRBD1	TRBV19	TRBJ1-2	CASSIKRGQGGRWYGYTF
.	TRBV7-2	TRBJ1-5	CASSFQVNQPQHF
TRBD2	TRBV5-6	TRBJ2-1	CASRLGLAAYNEQFF
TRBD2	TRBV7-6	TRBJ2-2	CASSASGGFTGELFF
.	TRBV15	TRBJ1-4	CATSHRTALNEKLFF